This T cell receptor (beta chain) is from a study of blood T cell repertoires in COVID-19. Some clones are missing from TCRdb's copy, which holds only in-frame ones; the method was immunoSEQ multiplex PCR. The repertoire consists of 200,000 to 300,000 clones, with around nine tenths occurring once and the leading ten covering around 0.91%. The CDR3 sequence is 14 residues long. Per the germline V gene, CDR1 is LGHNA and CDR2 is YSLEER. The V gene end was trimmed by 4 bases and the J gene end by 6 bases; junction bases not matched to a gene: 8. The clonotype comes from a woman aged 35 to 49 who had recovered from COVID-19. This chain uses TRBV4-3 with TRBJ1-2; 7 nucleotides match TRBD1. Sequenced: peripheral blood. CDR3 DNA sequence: TGCGCCAGCAGCCGAGTGACAGGGCATCATGGCTACACCTTC. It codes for CASSRVTGHHGYTF.